Listed here are 26 T cell receptor beta chains from one sample, sequenced in a study of a mutant IDH1 vaccine in newly diagnosed glioma. No antigen has been identified for these receptors. TCRdb keeps only in-frame clones here, not all; method: immunoSEQ multiplex PCR. The sample contains just under 70,000 clones, around 82% of which appear only once. Time point: week 35, safety follow-up. All doses held 300 ug of mutant IDH1 20-mer peptide, with topical imiquimod. The starting material was PBMCs, obtained from a glioma patient whose treatment included an IDH1 peptide vaccine. These receptors originate from a man between 18 and 29 years old with glioma.

This chain connects TRBV11-2 to TRBJ2-7, with 10 bases that match TRBD2. From germline, CDR1 is SGHAT and CDR2 FQNNGV. V gave up 1 base and J gave up 2 bases; unmatched junction bases: 8. The CDR3 has 17 residues. The CDR3 sequence is CASSLVGGSGGAYEQYF. In nucleotides, the CDR3 is TGTGCCAGCAGCTTAGTCGGAGGGAGCGGGGGGGCCTACGAGCAGTACTTC. Based on the CDR3 plus reference TRBV11-2 and TRBJ2-7, the full variable domain is EAGVAQSPRYKIIEKRQSVAFWCNPISGHATLYWYQQILGQGPKLLIQFQNNGVVDDSQLPKDRFSAERLKGVDSTLKIQPAKLEDSAVYLCASSLVGGSGGAYEQYFGPGTRLTVT.

The chain carries TRBV6-1 and TRBJ2-1; D gene ambiguous. The germline gives CDR1 MNHNS, CDR2 SASEGT. The CDR3 loop spans 16 amino acids. With 0 bases removed from V and 0 bases from J, the gap between germline ends came to 9 bases. This CDR3 is CASSEADLSSYNEQFF. The CDR3, as DNA: TGTGCCAGCAGTGAAGCTGACCTGAGCTCCTACAATGAGCAGTTCTTC.

The V call is TRBV29-1, the J call TRBJ2-7; D not certain. The CDR3 runs 12 residues. The V end was cut by 4 bases, the J end by 2 bases, with 9 bases between. Germline V gene lookup returns CDR1 SQVTM and CDR2 ANQGSEA. The CDR3 bases are TGCAGCGTTGGAACTGGGACCTACGAGCAGTACTTC. It yields the protein CSVGTGTYEQYF.

The chain carries TRBV4-1 and TRBJ1-2, with D perhaps matching TRBD1 (5 bases). V was clipped by 4 bases and J by 1 base, with 16 bases between them. There are 16 residues in the CDR3. Germline V lookup: CDR1 MGHRA, CDR2 YSYEKL. In DNA form, the CDR3 reads TGCGCCAGCAGCCGTTACGGAGGGGATAATAACTATGGCTACACCTTC. Its protein is CASSRYGGDNNYGYTF.

The chain couples TRBV5-1 to TRBJ2-6; 9 nucleotides align to TRBD1. J lost 0 bases, V lost 4 bases, and 11 bases had no gene match. The CDR3 extends over 19 amino acids. Germline assignment: CDR1 SGHRS and CDR2 YFSETQ. CDR3 in amino acids: CASSIPTGGGSSGANVLTF. The CDR3 nucleotides are TGCGCCAGCAGCATTCCGACAGGGGGAGGGAGCTCTGGGGCCAACGTCCTGACTTTC. The variable domain in full, completed from reference TRBV5-1 and TRBJ2-6, reads KAGVTQTPRYLIKTRGQQVTLSCSPISGHRSVSWYQQTPGQGLQFLFEYFSETQRNKGNFPGRFSGRQFSNSRSEMNVSTLELGDSALYLCASSIPTGGGSSGANVLTFGAGSRLTVL.

In its sample, this clone was seen once. The J gene is TRBJ2-2, the V gene TRBV7-3; TRBD1 matches at 9 bases. Per the germline V gene, CDR1 is SGHTA and CDR2 is FQGTGA. This CDR3 region has 15 residues. With 5 bases clipped from V and 7 bases from J, the junction kept 8 bases outside the gene matches. As DNA, the CDR3 is TGTGCCAGCAGCCAAATTACAGGGGGCAGCGGGGAGCTGTTTTTT. Protein product: CASSQITGGSGELFF.

This chain joins TRBV7-9 and TRBJ1-1; 11 bases agree with TRBD1. Per the germline V gene, CDR1 is SEHNR and CDR2 is FQNEAQ (reference sequence). Germline trimming cut 5 bases from V and 3 bases from J; bases unmatched to any gene: 5. The CDR3 contains 15 residues. The DNA of the CDR3 is TGTGCCAGCAGCCGACAGGACAGGGGGCACACTGAAGCTTTCTTT. Translation gives CASSRQDRGHTEAFF.

This chain links TRBV10-3 with TRBJ1-3; D is possibly TRBD1 (6 bases). Germline V gene sequence: CDR1 ENHRY, CDR2 SYGVKD. The V end lost 3 bases, the J end lost 0 bases, and 15 bases lay between the germline ends. CDR3 length: 17 residues. CDR3 DNA: TGTGCCATCAGTGATTGGGTCCAGGGGCCCTCTGGAAACACCATATATTTT. Translated, it gives CAISDWVQGPSGNTIYF.

The chain couples TRBV2 to TRBJ2-3; TRBD2 agrees at 10 bases. The junction had 8 bases not matched to a gene; V was cut back by 8 bases and J by 0 bases. The germline CDR1 and CDR2 sequences are SNHLY and FYNNEI. CDR3 length: 16 residues. In DNA form, the CDR3 reads TGTGCCAGCCACCTACGAGCGGGGGGGAGCACAGATACGCAGTATTTT. Its protein is CASHLRAGGSTDTQYF.

This chain links TRBV6-1 with TRBJ1-5; the match to TRBD1 covers 11 bases. J was trimmed by 0 bases and V by 3 bases; bases with no gene match: 1. There are 16 residues in the CDR3. CDR1 and CDR2 (germline): MNHNS, SASEGT. CDR3 DNA: TGTGCCAGCAGTGAGGGGACAGGGGGTAGCAATCAGCCCCAGCATTTT. Its translation is CASSEGTGGSNQPQHF.

J is TRBJ1-2 and V is TRBV5-1; D unclear. V was clipped by 0 bases and J by 3 bases, with 9 bases between them. The CDR3 extends over 14 amino acids. Germline V gene sequence: CDR1 SGHRS, CDR2 YFSETQ. The CDR3 loop reads CASSLVATDYGYTF. The CDR3 DNA reads as TGCGCCAGCAGCTTGGTTGCGACGGACTATGGCTACACCTTC. The full variable domain, completed using reference TRBV5-1 and TRBJ1-2, is KAGVTQTPRYLIKTRGQQVTLSCSPISGHRSVSWYQQTPGQGLQFLFEYFSETQRNKGNFPGRFSGRQFSNSRSEMNVSTLELGDSALYLCASSLVATDYGYTFGSGTRLTVV.

The chain links TRBV4-3 to TRBJ1-2; D might be TRBD1 (6 bases). Germline CDR1 and CDR2: LGHNA and YSLEER. The CDR3 is 14 residues long. Trimming removed 0 bases at V and 4 bases at J, with 9 bases between. The DNA of the CDR3 is TGCGCCAGCAGCCAAGAGACAGGCCCCTATGGCTACACCTTC. This translates into CASSQETGPYGYTF.

CDR3 DNA: TGTGCCAGCAGCTTAATAGGGGCCGCCATTGAAGCTTTCTTT. Translated, it gives CASSLIGAAIEAFF. The J gene is TRBJ1-1, the V gene TRBV7-2; TRBD1 is a possible D gene (5 bases). This CDR3 is built from 14 residues. Germline CDR1 is SGHTA and CDR2 is FQGNSA. V lost 2 bases, J lost 7 bases, and 14 bases lay in between.

This chain connects TRBV19 to TRBJ1-5; D is unclear. Deletions cut 5 bases from V and 4 bases from J, with 12 bases between. The CDR3 runs to 14 residues. Germline V gene lookup returns CDR1 LNHDA and CDR2 SQIVND (reference sequence). CDR3: CASSSWGGNQPQHF. CDR3 coding DNA: TGTGCCAGTAGTTCTTGGGGTGGGAATCAGCCCCAGCATTTT.

The CDR3 is CAWRGQLLSTEAFF. The DNA of the CDR3 is TGTGCCTGGCGGGGACAGCTCCTTTCCACTGAAGCTTTCTTT. This rearrangement joins TRBV30 to TRBJ1-1; 7 bases line up with TRBD1. The trim removed 5 bases at V and 4 bases at J, leaving 10 bases unmatched. This CDR3 region has 14 residues. CDR1 and CDR2 from the germline V gene are GTSNPN and SVGIG (reference sequence).

The chain employs TRBV25-1 and TRBJ1-4, with no clear D. V was cut by 5 bases and J by 3 bases, with 4 bases left in between. Germline loops: CDR1 MGHDK, CDR2 SYGVNS. This CDR3 spans 12 amino acids. The CDR3 DNA reads as TGTGCCAGCAGTCCTCCTAATGAAAAACTGTTTTTT. As protein: CASSPPNEKLFF.

The J gene is TRBJ1-2, the V gene TRBV27, with D tentatively TRBD1 (5 bases). The CDR3 contains 14 residues. The germline V and J ends were trimmed by 5 bases and 3 bases, with 13 bases remaining between them. Per germline, CDR1 MNHEY and CDR2 SMNVEV (reference sequence). CDR3 DNA: TGTGCCAGCAGTCCACTAGCCAGGGACTATGGCTACACCTTC. Encoded protein: CASSPLARDYGYTF.

The V call is TRBV6-5, the J call TRBJ1-4; a possible D gene is TRBD1 (5 bases). Germline V gives CDR1 MNHEY, CDR2 SVGAGI. The CDR3 totals 14 residues. V lost 2 bases, J lost 8 bases, and 12 bases lay in between. As DNA, the CDR3 is TGTGCCAGCAGTTACCGCCAGGGTCGAGAAAAACTGTTTTTT. Its protein product is CASSYRQGREKLFF.

This clone was found once. The J gene is TRBJ2-2, the V gene TRBV19, with 10 bases identical to TRBD2. The germline V gene encodes CDR1 LNHDA and CDR2 SQIVND (reference sequence). The CDR3 sequence is 18 residues long. V lost 6 bases and J lost 6; bases outside the gene matches: 16. This CDR3 reads CASSPTWLAGVSAGELFF. As DNA, the CDR3 is TGTGCCAGTAGCCCGACGTGGCTAGCGGGAGTTTCAGCCGGGGAGCTGTTTTTT.

The chain is built from TRBV27 and TRBJ2-7, with D perhaps TRBD1 (6 bases). Trimming stripped 6 bases from V and 2 bases from J, with 11 bases between. The CDR3 totals 13 residues. From germline, CDR1 is MNHEY and CDR2 SMNVEV (reference sequence). The CDR3: CASSPQGTYEQYF. As DNA, the CDR3 is TGTGCCAGCAGCCCACAGGGAACCTACGAGCAGTACTTC.

The chain has TRBV6-5 and TRBJ1-1; D remains unclear. Germline V gene sequence: CDR1 MNHEY, CDR2 SVGAGI. V lost 5 bases to trimming and J lost 0 bases, with 13 bases between them. The CDR3 has 15 residues. CDR3 region: CASSPLPSMNTEAFF. The CDR3 DNA follows: TGTGCCAGCAGTCCACTACCTAGTATGAACACTGAAGCTTTCTTT.

J is TRBJ1-2 and V is TRBV7-2, with D uncertain. Trimming took 5 bases from V and 8 from J, leaving 9 bases between them. The CDR3 is 11 residues long. The germline CDR1 and CDR2 sequences are SGHTA and FQGNSA. CDR3 DNA: TGTGCCAGCAGCACAGAGATAGGCTACACCTTC. It encodes CASSTEIGYTF.

This chain joins TRBV6-1 and TRBJ2-7; 13 nucleotides line up with TRBD2. Germline CDR1 MNHNS, CDR2 SASEGT. This CDR3 contains 16 residues. After removal of 2 bases from V and 4 bases from J, the junction contained 5 bases not matched to a gene. As DNA, the CDR3 is TGTGCCAGCAGTGAACGACTAGCGGGGGGTGCGTACGAGCAGTACTTC. Its protein is CASSERLAGGAYEQYF.

The genes are TRBV2 and TRBJ2-7; D is perhaps TRBD1 (5 bases). V gave up 1 base and J gave up 1 base, with 8 bases separating them. The CDR3 covers 14 residues. CDR1 is SNHLY and CDR2 is FYNNEI in the germline V gene. This CDR3 is CASSEGTLSYEQYF. CDR3 sequence (DNA): TGTGCCAGCAGTGAAGGGACACTGTCCTACGAGCAGTACTTC.

The chain couples TRBV4-3 to TRBJ2-1, with 8 nucleotides matching TRBD2. The germline gives CDR1 LGHNA, CDR2 YSLEER. The CDR3 runs to 17 residues. The junction had 6 bases not matched to a gene; V was cut back by 0 bases and J by 2 bases. The CDR3 protein is CASSQDRSSGTYNEQFF. CDR3 coding DNA: TGCGCCAGCAGCCAAGATCGAAGTAGCGGGACCTACAATGAGCAGTTCTTC.

The genes are TRBV28 and TRBJ1-1; tentatively, D is TRBD1 (5 bases). The CDR3 sequence is 14 residues long. Germline V gene lookup returns CDR1 MDHEN and CDR2 SYDVKM. V was trimmed by 1 base and J by 11 bases, leaving 17 bases between them. The CDR3 sequence is CASSLFPTVLGAFF. The CDR3, as DNA: TGTGCCAGCAGTTTATTTCCGACAGTCCTGGGGGCTTTCTTT.